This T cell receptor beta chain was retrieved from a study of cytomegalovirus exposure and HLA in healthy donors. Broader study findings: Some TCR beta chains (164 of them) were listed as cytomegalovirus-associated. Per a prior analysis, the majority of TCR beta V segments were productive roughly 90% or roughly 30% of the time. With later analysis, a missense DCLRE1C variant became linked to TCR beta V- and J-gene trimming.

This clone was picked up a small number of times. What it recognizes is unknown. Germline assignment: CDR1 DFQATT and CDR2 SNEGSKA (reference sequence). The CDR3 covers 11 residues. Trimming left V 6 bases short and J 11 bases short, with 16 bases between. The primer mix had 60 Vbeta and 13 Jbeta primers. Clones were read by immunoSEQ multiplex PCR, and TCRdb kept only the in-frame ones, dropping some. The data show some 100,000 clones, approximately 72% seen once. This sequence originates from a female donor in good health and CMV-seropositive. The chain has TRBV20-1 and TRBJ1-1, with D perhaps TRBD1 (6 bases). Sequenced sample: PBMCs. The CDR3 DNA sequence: TGCAGTGCGTACAGGGCCGCCGAGGCTTTCTTT. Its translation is CSAYRAAEAFF.